The 19 T cell receptor beta chains given below trace back to one sample, sequenced in a study of cytomegalovirus exposure and HLA in healthy donors. TCRdb's copy holds only in-frame clones and misses some; the assay was immunoSEQ multiplex PCR. Of 300,000 to 350,000 clones in the sample, nearly 90% were seen once. The sequencing input was PBMCs. The receptors come from a man aged 25-45 years in good health and CMV-seronegative.

The chain links TRBV29-1 to TRBJ1-2; 11 bases agree with TRBD1. The ends lost 6 bases at V and 6 bases at J; junction bases unmatched: 3. The CDR3 has 12 amino acids. Germline V gene lookup returns CDR1 SQVTM and CDR2 ANQGSEA. The CDR3 sequence is CSVDRGLDGYTF. Written as DNA, the CDR3 is TGCAGCGTGGACAGGGGGCTAGATGGCTACACCTTC. The variable domain in full, completed from reference TRBV29-1 and TRBJ1-2, reads SAVISQKPSRDICQRGTSLTIQCQVDSQVTMMFWYRQQPGQSLTLIATANQGSEATYESGFVIDKFPISRPNLTFSTLTVSNMSPEDSSIYLCSVDRGLDGYTFGSGTRLTVV.

J is TRBJ1-5 and V is TRBV5-8, with D possibly TRBD1 on 5 matching bases. The CDR3 totals 17 residues. V lost 2 bases, J lost 1 base, and 16 bases lay in between. The germline V gene has CDR1 SGHTS and CDR2 YDEGEE. CDR3 region: CASSFLGGQGSNQPQHF. DNA for the CDR3: TGTGCCAGCAGCTTCTTGGGTGGTCAGGGAAGCAATCAGCCCCAGCATTTT. The full variable domain, with the rest looked up from reference TRBV5-8 and TRBJ1-5, is EAGVTQSPTHLIKTRGQQATLRCSPISGHTSVYWYQQALGLGLQFLLWYDEGEERNRGNFPPRFSGRQFPNYSSELNVNALELEDSALYLCASSFLGGQGSNQPQHFGDGTRLSIL.

V is TRBV30 and J is TRBJ2-3; 7 bases align to TRBD1. V shed 0 bases and J 0 bases; nucleotides not matched to a gene: 6. The CDR3 sequence is 16 residues long. The V gene's germline CDR1 is GTSNPN and CDR2 SVGIG (reference sequence). The CDR3 is CAWSVGTDTSTDTQYF. The CDR3 DNA follows: TGTGCCTGGAGTGTCGGGACAGACACTAGCACAGATACGCAGTATTTT. Full variable domain (missing parts from reference TRBV30 and TRBJ2-3): SQTIHQWPATLVQPVGSPLSLECTVEGTSNPNLYWYRQAAGRGLQLLFYSVGIGQISSEVPQNLSASRPQDRQFILSSKKLLLSDSGFYLCAWSVGTDTSTDTQYFGPGTRLTVL.

The V and J genes are TRBV27 and TRBJ1-1; D is uncertain. Per the germline V gene, CDR1 is MNHEY and CDR2 is SMNVEV (reference sequence). This CDR3 is 14 amino acids long. The ends were cut back, 1 base at V and 0 bases at J, with 6 bases in the middle. CDR3 sequence: CASSLFSLNTEAFF. CDR3 DNA: TGTGCCAGCAGTTTATTCAGTTTGAACACTGAAGCTTTCTTT.

The V call is TRBV29-1, the J call TRBJ2-1, with TRBD2 identical over 8 bases. The CDR3 covers 14 residues. Germline V gene sequence: CDR1 SQVTM, CDR2 ANQGSEA. The ends lost 7 bases at V and 5 bases at J; junction bases unmatched: 10. DNA of the CDR3: TGCAGCGGCTACTTGGCGGGGGGACACAATGAGCAGTTCTTC. It is translated as CSGYLAGGHNEQFF.

V and J are TRBV6-5 and TRBJ2-7, with TRBD2 identical over 10 bases. The CDR3 has 14 residues. Trimming at V came to 2 bases and at J to 3 bases, leaving 1 base not matched to a gene. CDR1 and CDR2 from the germline V gene are MNHEY and SVGAGI. The CDR3 protein is CASSYKRGGYEQYF. The CDR3 coding sequence is TGTGCCAGCAGTTACAAGCGGGGGGGCTACGAGCAGTACTTC.

On this clone itself: In the same sample, other DNA sequences code for this CDR3. This sequence joins TRBV5-1 and TRBJ1-1; D perhaps matches TRBD1 (5 bases). V was clipped by 1 base and J by 1 base, with 8 bases between them. The germline CDR1 and CDR2 sequences are SGHRS and YFSETQ. The CDR3 has 14 amino acids. The CDR3 region is CASSLQGGNTEAFF. The CDR3 region has the DNA TGCGCCAGCAGCTTGCAGGGCGGGAACACTGAAGCTTTCTTT.

This clone appeared a few times. CDR3: CASSYSSSPLHF. The CDR3 DNA follows: TGTGCCAGCAGCTACAGTAGTTCACCCCTCCACTTT. The chain is built from TRBV7-8 and TRBJ1-6; D is unclear. The ends were cut back, 4 bases at V and 9 bases at J, with 7 bases in the middle. Germline CDR1 SGHVS, CDR2 FQNEAQ. This CDR3 contains 12 residues.

The rearrangement links TRBV4-1 to TRBJ2-2; perhaps TRBD1 as D (5 bases). The CDR3 extends over 15 amino acids. V lost 2 bases, J lost 5 bases, and 12 bases lay in between. Germline CDR1 and CDR2: MGHRA and YSYEKL. CDR3 in amino acids: CASSQYRGRTGELFF. The CDR3 nucleotides read TGCGCCAGCAGCCAATATAGGGGAAGGACCGGGGAGCTGTTTTTT.

V usage is TRBV30 and J usage is TRBJ2-7; TRBD1 is a possible D gene (5 bases). Germline values: CDR1 GTSNPN, CDR2 SVGIG (reference sequence). V shed 5 bases and J shed 3 bases, with 14 bases lying between them. The CDR3 loop spans 13 amino acids. The CDR3 bases are TGTGCCTGGGATCTACGTCAGGGCTACGAGCAGTACTTC. Its protein is CAWDLRQGYEQYF.

In nucleotides, the CDR3 is TGTGCCAGCAGCTTGGCAAGAAACACTGAAGCTTTCTTT. Translation gives CASSLARNTEAFF. V and J are TRBV11-3 and TRBJ1-1; D remains unclear. The CDR3 has 13 amino acids. CDR1 and CDR2 from the germline V gene are SGHNT and YENEEA. V lost 3 bases and J 2 bases, leaving 7 bases between the germline ends.

This clone was recorded only once. The rearrangement links TRBV19 to TRBJ2-1; 8 bases line up with TRBD2. This CDR3 region has 14 residues. Germline CDR1 is LNHDA and CDR2 is SQIVND (reference sequence). Trimming took 5 bases from V and 3 from J; bases not matched to a gene: 3. The CDR3 here is CASSARGGYNEQFF. CDR3 DNA sequence: TGTGCCAGTAGTGCTCGGGGGGGCTACAATGAGCAGTTCTTC.

V and J are TRBV4-2 and TRBJ2-7; 7 bases line up with TRBD1. V dropped 1 base and J dropped 2; count of bases not matched to a gene: 2. CDR3 length equals 14 residues. Germline CDR1 LGHNA, CDR2 YNFKEQ. The CDR3 DNA reads TGTGCCAGCAGCCAAGGCCAGGGGGCCTACGAGCAGTACTTC. As protein: CASSQGQGAYEQYF.

The chain uses TRBV28 and TRBJ1-2, with D maybe TRBD1 (5 bases). Germline CDR1 and CDR2: MDHEN and SYDVKM. This CDR3 spans 18 amino acids. Trimming removed 4 bases at V and 8 bases at J, with 29 bases between. This chain's CDR3 is CASSSTLWGGNLLQGYTF. CDR3 nucleotides: TGTGCCAGCAGTTCCACGTTATGGGGGGGAAACTTACTACAGGGCTACACCTTC.

The rearrangement links TRBV10-2 to TRBJ1-5; weak D call: TRBD1 (5 bases). This CDR3 is 16 amino acids long. Trimming cost V 3 bases and J 3 bases, with 15 bases left between them. Germline-derived CDR1 and CDR2 are WSHSY and SAAADI. The CDR3 nucleotides are TGCGCCAGCAGTGACCACATAGGAGGGGACAATCAGCCCCAGCATTTT. This encodes CASSDHIGGDNQPQHF.

The chain recombines TRBV11-3 with TRBJ2-2; D unresolved. From germline, CDR1 is SGHNT and CDR2 YENEEA. CDR3 size: 15 residues. The V end lost 1 base, the J end lost 1 base, and 7 bases lay between the germline ends. As DNA, the CDR3 is TGTGCCAGCAGCTTAGTTTGCGTGAACACCGGGGAGCTGTTTTTT. Protein product: CASSLVCVNTGELFF. The variable domain in full, with the rest retrieved from reference TRBV11-3 and TRBJ2-2, is EAGVVQSPRYKIIEKKQPVAFWCNPISGHNTLYWYLQNLGQGPELLIRYENEEAVDDSQLPKDRFSAERLKGVDSTLKIQPAELGDSAVYLCASSLVCVNTGELFFGEGSRLTVL.

The CDR3 DNA reads as TGCGCCAGCAGCCAAGAGTCCTCTAGCTCCTATAATTCACCCCTCCACTTT. Protein sequence: CASSQESSSSYNSPLHF. The chain employs TRBV4-1 and TRBJ1-6; D gene uncertain. The germline V gene has CDR1 MGHRA and CDR2 YSYEKL. The CDR3 runs to 17 residues. V was cut by 0 bases and J by 0 bases, with 9 bases left in between.

The chain recombines TRBV29-1 with TRBJ2-5; tentative D call: TRBD2 (5 bases). The CDR3 length is 13 residues. Germline V CDR1 and CDR2: SQVTM, ANQGSEA. Trimming stripped 1 base from V and 4 bases from J, with 10 bases between. The CDR3 DNA is TGCAGCGTTGAAGGTCAGGCGGGAGAGACCCAGTACTTC. Its translation: CSVEGQAGETQYF.

This chain joins TRBV27 and TRBJ1-5; a weak D match, TRBD1 (5 bases). The germline V gene encodes CDR1 MNHEY and CDR2 SMNVEV (reference sequence). The ends were cut back, 4 bases at V and 3 bases at J, with 10 bases in the middle. There are 14 residues in the CDR3. The CDR3 reads CASSSTGYNQPQHF. CDR3 sequence (DNA): TGTGCCAGCAGTTCCACAGGTTACAATCAGCCCCAGCATTTT.